The present T cell receptor beta chain was sequenced within a study of T-cell reconstitution after alpha-beta-depleted transplantation in children. Germline CDR1 reads SGHRS; CDR2 reads YFSETQ. The CDR3 is 15 amino acids. V shed 4 bases and J shed 5 bases, with 15 bases lying between them. Researchers prepared the TCRbeta library using unique molecular identifiers, the study reports. TCRdb passed the PCR reads through MiXCR, listing each CDR3 protein once. Among about 230,000 distinct CDR3 sequences, over 9.5% were seen once, and the ten largest hold roughly 5.1%. This sample comprised PBMCs from the stem cell graft donor, obtained from the stem cell graft. This TCR came from a human donor who donated a stem cell graft to a child with SCID. The chain uses TRBV5-1 and TRBJ2-2; weak D call: TRBD2 (5 bases). The CDR3 here is CASSLEPSPTGELFF. The CDR3 region has the DNA TGCGCCAGCAGCCTGGAACCTAGCCCTACCGGGGAGCTGTTTTTT.